One and the same sample provided the 29 T cell receptor beta chains below, sequenced in a study of cytomegalovirus exposure and HLA in healthy donors. The PCR made use of 60 Vbeta and 13 Jbeta primers. The table came from immunoSEQ multiplex PCR; TCRdb's copy has only in-frame clones and leaves some out. In the table there are 90,000 to 110,000 clones, over 75% of which are singletons. Sequenced sample: PBMCs. These receptors originate from a woman between 35 and 50 years old in good health and CMV-seropositive.

The J gene is TRBJ1-6, the V gene TRBV2; D ambiguous. CDR1 and CDR2 from the germline V gene are SNHLY and FYNNEI. The V end was cut by 5 bases, the J end by 10 bases, with 12 bases between. This CDR3 is built from 13 residues. CDR3 loop: CASSTSRESPLHF. The CDR3, as DNA: TGTGCCAGCAGTACGTCACGGGAGTCACCCCTCCACTTT.

This clone came up once. The chain uses TRBV28 and TRBJ2-7; D remains ambiguous. The CDR3 consists of 11 residues. Germline V gene data show CDR1 as MDHEN and CDR2 as SYDVKM. V lost 7 bases to trimming and J lost 7 bases, with 11 bases between them. The chain's CDR3 is CASTRLWEQYF. CDR3 nucleotide sequence: TGTGCCAGCACCAGACTTTGGGAGCAGTACTTC.

The V and J genes are TRBV7-9 and TRBJ2-5; D gene unclear. Trimming pared 5 bases from V and 2 bases from J, leaving 6 bases between. The CDR3 runs to 12 residues. Germline V gives CDR1 SEHNR, CDR2 FQNEAQ (reference sequence). The CDR3 DNA follows: TGTGCCAGCAGCATACTACAAGAGACCCAGTACTTC. It is translated as CASSILQETQYF.

The rearrangement joins TRBV7-8 to TRBJ1-1; D not certain. V lost 1 base and J 4 bases, leaving 13 bases between the germline ends. The CDR3 consists of 15 residues. Per the germline V gene, CDR1 is SGHVS and CDR2 is FQNEAQ. The CDR3 protein is CASSLGAFLGTEAFF. The CDR3 DNA follows: TGTGCCAGCAGCTTAGGGGCTTTCCTGGGCACTGAAGCTTTCTTT.

The chain combines TRBV9 with TRBJ1-4; D might be TRBD1 (6 bases). The CDR3 is 14 amino acids. Germline V lookup: CDR1 SGDLS, CDR2 YYNGEE. V lost 0 bases and J lost 12, with 15 bases in between. The CDR3 loop is CASSVANRGTQLFF. In nucleotides, the CDR3 is TGTGCCAGCAGCGTAGCTAATAGGGGGACCCAACTGTTTTTT.

The chain uses TRBV27 and TRBJ2-6; 7 bases map to TRBD1. J was trimmed by 4 bases and V by 2 bases; bases with no gene match: 8. CDR1 is MNHEY, CDR2 SMNVEV, per germline (reference sequence). The CDR3 sequence is 17 residues long. In nucleotides, the CDR3 is TGTGCCAGCAGTTTAAACAGGGGTGGTTCCGGGGCCAACGTCCTGACTTTC. Its translation is CASSLNRGGSGANVLTF.

Only a few counts were recorded for this clone. The V call is TRBV2, the J call TRBJ2-7; D perhaps matches TRBD1 (6 bases). The V and J ends lost 1 base and 4 bases respectively, with 14 bases between them. Germline values: CDR1 SNHLY, CDR2 FYNNEI. There are 15 residues in the CDR3. The CDR3 is CASSEGQGHSYEQYF. Written as DNA, the CDR3 is TGTGCCAGCAGTGAAGGGCAGGGACACTCATACGAGCAGTACTTC.

The sample holds a few counts of this clone. The rearrangement uses TRBV11-2 and TRBJ1-5; D unclear. The V gene lost 5 bases and the J gene lost 2 bases, with 7 bases spanning the gap. Germline V gene data show CDR1 as SGHAT and CDR2 as FQNNGV. This CDR3 comprises 13 residues. The CDR3 DNA reads as TGTGCCAGCAGCATATATGGCAATCAGCCCCAGCATTTT. Translated: CASSIYGNQPQHF.

The chain joins TRBV5-1 to TRBJ2-7; 11 nucleotides align to TRBD1. Trimming at V came to 3 bases and at J to 5 bases, leaving 7 bases not matched to a gene. The V gene's germline CDR1 is SGHRS and CDR2 YFSETQ. CDR3 size: 15 residues. For the CDR3, the DNA is TGCGCCAGCAGCTGGACAGGGGGCTCAGGGGACGAGCAGTACTTC. Protein product: CASSWTGGSGDEQYF.

The chain links TRBV5-4 to TRBJ2-1; D possibly corresponds to TRBD1 (5 bases). The germline CDR1 and CDR2 sequences are SGHNT and YYREEE (reference sequence). This CDR3 is 15 amino acids long. The V and J ends lost 0 bases and 1 base respectively, with 8 bases between them. The CDR3 bases are TGTGCCAGCAGCTTGGAAGCAGGGTCCTACAATGAGCAGTTCTTC. Translation: CASSLEAGSYNEQFF.

The chain recombines TRBV7-9 with TRBJ2-3; tentative D call: TRBD2 (6 bases). V was pared by 5 bases and J by 0 bases, with 18 bases between. CDR1 and CDR2 (germline): SEHNR, FQNEAQ (reference sequence). The CDR3 totals 17 residues. CDR3 protein: CASSPGGGASSTDTQYF. The CDR3 DNA sequence: TGTGCCAGCAGCCCTGGGGGAGGCGCCTCTAGCACAGATACGCAGTATTTT.

The chain couples TRBV19 to TRBJ1-2, with D maybe TRBD1 (5 bases). The CDR3 consists of 14 residues. CDR1 is LNHDA and CDR2 is SQIVND in the germline V gene (reference sequence). Between the trimmed V and J ends, which lost 8 bases and 4 bases, there was a span of 17 bases. The CDR3 spells CASQMGGSGYGYTF. The CDR3, as DNA: TGTGCCAGTCAAATGGGGGGGTCTGGCTATGGCTACACCTTC.

The rearrangement links TRBV7-6 to TRBJ1-2; TRBD1 agrees at 9 bases. The CDR3 runs 15 residues. Germline lookup yields CDR1 SGHVS and CDR2 FNYEAQ. V trimming: 4 bases; J trimming: 2 bases; junction bases outside the gene matches: 5. The CDR3 coding sequence is TGTGCCAGCAGCTCTCGACAGGGGGAGAACTATGGCTACACCTTC. Translating it yields CASSSRQGENYGYTF.

This clone has just one count. CDR3 amino acids: CASSPRVEDTGELFF. As DNA, the CDR3 is TGCGCCAGCAGTCCTCGCGTAGAGGACACCGGGGAGCTGTTTTTT. V and J are TRBV4-1 and TRBJ2-2; no clear D. This CDR3 is 15 amino acids long. The germline V gene encodes CDR1 MGHRA and CDR2 YSYEKL. V lost 6 bases to trimming and J lost 3 bases, with 14 bases between them.

This clone was recorded a few times. The V and J genes are TRBV4-3 and TRBJ2-3; 13 positions match TRBD2. The CDR3 is 16 amino acids. V was pared by 3 bases and J by 4 bases, with 4 bases of the junction left unmatched. CDR1 LGHNA and CDR2 YSLEER come from the germline V gene. CDR3 in DNA: TGCGCCAGCAGCCAGTATACTAGCGGGGGGGCAGATACGCAGTATTTT. Protein: CASSQYTSGGADTQYF.

As for this clone: The sample has other DNA sequences that encode this CDR3 too. The CDR3 sequence is CASSLNRRGGTEAFF. Written as DNA, the CDR3 is TGTGCCAGCAGTTTAAATCGAAGGGGAGGCACTGAAGCTTTCTTT. This chain connects TRBV27 to TRBJ1-1; D might be TRBD1 (5 bases). Germline V lookup: CDR1 MNHEY, CDR2 SMNVEV (reference sequence). V lost 2 bases and J lost 4, with 14 bases in between. The CDR3 extends over 15 amino acids.

The gene calls are TRBV7-9 and TRBJ2-5; D might be TRBD1 (5 bases). Germline CDR1 SEHNR, CDR2 FQNEAQ (reference sequence). The V end lost 1 base, the J end lost 4 bases, and 16 bases lay between the germline ends. The CDR3 sequence is 16 residues long. The CDR3 reads CASSLEQVYLLETQYF. The CDR3 DNA reads TGTGCCAGCAGCTTAGAACAGGTTTATCTCTTAGAGACCCAGTACTTC.

This chain uses TRBV11-1 with TRBJ1-5; D gene unclear. V was shortened by 1 base and J by 6 bases, with 7 bases between the two germline ends. The germline V gene has CDR1 SGHAT and CDR2 FQDESV (reference sequence). The CDR3 sequence is 13 residues long. CDR3 sequence (DNA): TGTGCCAGCAGCTTAGGTCCGGGTCAGCCCCAGCATTTT. The encoded protein is CASSLGPGQPQHF.

The chain employs TRBV5-4 and TRBJ2-3; 11 nucleotides match TRBD2. Per germline, CDR1 SGHNT and CDR2 YYREEE (reference sequence). This CDR3 has 16 residues. Losses at the gene ends were 5 bases for V and 8 bases for J; bases not matched to a gene: 13. The DNA of the CDR3 is TGTGCCAGCAGTCCAATAGCGGGAGGGCCAACCCCTACGCAGTATTTT. Amino acids: CASSPIAGGPTPTQYF.

This clone has a handful of counts. J is TRBJ1-1 and V is TRBV28; unclear D gene. Germline assignment: CDR1 MDHEN and CDR2 SYDVKM. CDR3 length equals 14 residues. V gave up 6 bases and J gave up 7 bases, with 18 bases separating them. CDR3 region: CASSSTWERVEAFF. The CDR3 coding sequence is TGTGCCAGCAGCTCCACATGGGAGAGGGTTGAAGCTTTCTTT.

This sequence joins TRBV9 and TRBJ2-3, with a weak D call TRBD1 (6 bases). The germline V gene encodes CDR1 SGDLS and CDR2 YYNGEE. With 0 bases removed from V and 0 bases from J, the gap between germline ends came to 8 bases. This CDR3 spans 15 amino acids. The CDR3 DNA is TGTGCCAGCAGCGTAGGGGGGCCGAGCACAGATACGCAGTATTTT. This gives the protein CASSVGGPSTDTQYF. The entire variable domain, with the rest obtained from reference TRBV9 and TRBJ2-3, is as follows: DSGVTQTPKHLITATGQRVTLRCSPRSGDLSVYWYQQSLDQGLQFLIQYYNGEERAKGNILERFSAQQFPDLHSELNLSSLELGDSALYFCASSVGGPSTDTQYFGPGTRLTVL.

The rearrangement links TRBV11-3 to TRBJ2-7; perhaps TRBD2 as D (6 bases). CDR1 is SGHNT, CDR2 YENEEA, per germline. This CDR3 region has 16 residues. V lost 1 base and J lost 2, with 15 bases in between. CDR3 region: CASSLAGGDLPYEQYF. DNA of the CDR3: TGTGCCAGCAGCTTAGCCGGTGGGGACTTACCCTACGAGCAGTACTTC.

This clone was picked up a small number of times. The chain recombines TRBV7-9 with TRBJ1-1; D is possibly TRBD1 (5 bases). The CDR3 contains 14 residues. Trimming shortened V by 3 bases and J by 1 base, and 9 bases separated the two germline ends. The germline gives CDR1 SEHNR, CDR2 FQNEAQ (reference sequence). In DNA form, the CDR3 reads TGTGCCAGCAGCTTCGGGGGGGGGAACACTGAAGCTTTCTTT. Translating it yields CASSFGGGNTEAFF.

CDR3 loop: CSAGAVETQYF. CDR3 coding DNA: TGCAGTGCAGGGGCGGTTGAGACCCAGTACTTC. This sequence joins TRBV20-1 and TRBJ2-5; perhaps TRBD1 as D (5 bases). This CDR3 comprises 11 residues. CDR1 DFQATT and CDR2 SNEGSKA come from the germline V gene (reference sequence). With 6 bases removed from V and 5 bases from J, the gap between germline ends came to 10 bases.

This chain uses TRBV27 with TRBJ1-4, with 10 bases identical to TRBD1. The CDR3 is 18 residues long. J lost 1 base, V lost 5 bases, and 10 bases had no gene match. CDR1 is MNHEY, CDR2 SMNVEV, per germline (reference sequence). The DNA of the CDR3 is TGTGCCAGCAGTCCGGGACAGGGGTGGTTTGGAACTAATGAAAAACTGTTTTTT. Encoded protein: CASSPGQGWFGTNEKLFF.

The chain has TRBV19 and TRBJ1-5, with 8 bases aligning to TRBD1. The CDR3 has 15 amino acids. V was clipped by 0 bases and J by 7 bases; unmatched bases: 5. Germline V gene data show CDR1 as LNHDA and CDR2 as SQIVND (reference sequence). Written as DNA, the CDR3 is TGTGCCAGTAGTATAGACAATGACAGGGGACAGCCCCAGCATTTT. This codes for CASSIDNDRGQPQHF.

V is TRBV7-8 and J is TRBJ2-1, with D perhaps TRBD1 (6 bases). This CDR3 has 17 amino acids. The germline gives CDR1 SGHVS, CDR2 FQNEAQ. Trimming shortened V by 4 bases and J by 7 bases, and 23 bases separated the two germline ends. The CDR3: CASSSRDRRPGWNEQFF. The CDR3, as DNA: TGTGCCAGCAGCTCACGCGACAGGAGGCCGGGCTGGAATGAGCAGTTCTTC.

This chain connects TRBV2 to TRBJ2-2, with a tentative D call TRBD2 (5 bases). The V end was cut by 3 bases, the J end by 5 bases, with 16 bases between. This CDR3 comprises 16 residues. CDR1 and CDR2 (germline): SNHLY, FYNNEI. This CDR3 reads CASSERPVDWTGELFF. DNA of the CDR3: TGTGCCAGCAGTGAGCGGCCGGTGGACTGGACCGGGGAGCTGTTTTTT.

This chain uses TRBV18 with TRBJ2-7, with a possible D match to TRBD2 (5 bases). The germline gives CDR1 KGHSH, CDR2 LQKENI. The CDR3 sequence is 14 residues long. Trimming left V 3 bases short and J 7 bases short, with 16 bases between. The CDR3 sequence is CASSPPGVPREQYF. In DNA, the CDR3 is TGTGCCAGCTCACCCCCCGGGGTGCCACGGGAGCAGTACTTC.